This T cell receptor (beta chain) was sequenced during a study of shared clonotypes between healthy human individuals. Genomic DNA per cell subset filled all wells of several immunoSEQ plates. TCRdb keeps only in-frame clones here, not all; method: immunoSEQ multiplex PCR. The sample consists of a few million clones, about 93% of them appearing once. Naive CD8 cells were CD45RO-negative, positively selected for CCR7, excluding terminally differentiated effector memory CD45RA+ cells. V dropped 5 bases and J dropped 10 bases, with 17 bases sitting between them. The CDR3 has 13 residues. The germline gives CDR1 SEHNR, CDR2 FQNEAQ (reference sequence). Study-wide results and limits: Investigators expected sequencing depth to affect clonotype sharing among donors.

As for this clone: Its antigen remains unidentified.

This clonotype originated in a man aged 18 to 29 in good health. Some clones in this sample may be carry-over from other donors' samples. The chain has TRBV7-9 and TRBJ1-1; a weak D match, TRBD1 (5 bases). The source material was naive CD8+ T cells from PBMCs. CDR3 sequence: CASSPGGGSSAFF. CDR3 DNA sequence: TGTGCCAGCAGCCCCGGGGGTGGGTCTTCAGCTTTCTTT.